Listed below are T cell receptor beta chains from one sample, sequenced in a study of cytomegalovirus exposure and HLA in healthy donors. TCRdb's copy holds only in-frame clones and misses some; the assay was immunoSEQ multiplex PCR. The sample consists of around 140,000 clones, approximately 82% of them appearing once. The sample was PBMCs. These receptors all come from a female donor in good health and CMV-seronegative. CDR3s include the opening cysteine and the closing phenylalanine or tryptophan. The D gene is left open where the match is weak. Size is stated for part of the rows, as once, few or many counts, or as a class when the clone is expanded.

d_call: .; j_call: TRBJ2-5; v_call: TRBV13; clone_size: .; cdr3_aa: CASSLEGLEGGETQYF; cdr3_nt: TGTGCCAGCAGCTTAGAAGGACTAGAGGGGGGGGAGACCCAGTACTTC
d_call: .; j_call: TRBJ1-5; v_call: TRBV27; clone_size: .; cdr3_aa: CASSLGGGELSNQPQHF; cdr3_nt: TGTGCCAGCAGTCTTGGGGGGGGCGAGTTAAGCAATCAGCCCCAGCATTTT
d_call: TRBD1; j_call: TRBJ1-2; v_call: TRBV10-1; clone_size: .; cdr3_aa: CASSPSVTGQGAHGYTF; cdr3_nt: TGCGCCAGCAGCCCTTCTGTGACGGGACAGGGGGCCCATGGCTACACCTTC
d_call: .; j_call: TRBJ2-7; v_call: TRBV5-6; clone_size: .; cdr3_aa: CASSQVGGGTYEQYF; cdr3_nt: TGTGCCAGCAGCCAAGTCGGGGGAGGCACGTACGAGCAGTACTTC
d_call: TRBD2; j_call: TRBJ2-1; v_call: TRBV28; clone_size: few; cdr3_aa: CASSSGLAGGLDEQFF; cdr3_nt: TGTGCCAGCAGTTCAGGACTAGCGGGAGGGCTCGATGAGCAGTTCTTC
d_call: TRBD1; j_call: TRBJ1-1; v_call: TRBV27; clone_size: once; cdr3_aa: CASSPDRVRTEAFF; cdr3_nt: TGTGCCAGCAGCCCGGACAGGGTTCGGACTGAAGCTTTCTTT
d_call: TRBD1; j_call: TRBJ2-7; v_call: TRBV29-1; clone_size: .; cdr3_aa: CSVDGTGGGYEQYF; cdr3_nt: TGCAGCGTTGACGGGACAGGGGGGGGTTACGAGCAGTACTTC
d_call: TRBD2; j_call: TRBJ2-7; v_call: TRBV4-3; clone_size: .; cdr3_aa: CASSQAAGRTGTYEQYF; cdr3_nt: TGCGCCAGCAGCCAAGCAGCCGGGAGGACTGGAACCTACGAGCAGTACTTC
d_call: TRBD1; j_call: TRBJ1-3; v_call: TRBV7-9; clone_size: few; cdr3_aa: CASSPRQGASGNTIYF; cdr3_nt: TGTGCCAGCAGCCCCCGCCAGGGGGCCTCTGGAAACACCATATATTTT
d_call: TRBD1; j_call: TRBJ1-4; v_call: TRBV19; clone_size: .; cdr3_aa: CARRKDRGLEKLFF; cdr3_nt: TGTGCCAGGAGGAAAGACAGGGGGCTTGAAAAACTGTTTTTT
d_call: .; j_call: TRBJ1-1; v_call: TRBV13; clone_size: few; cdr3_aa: CASSLNRERTEAFF; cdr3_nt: TGTGCCAGCAGCTTAAACAGGGAGAGGACTGAAGCTTTCTTT
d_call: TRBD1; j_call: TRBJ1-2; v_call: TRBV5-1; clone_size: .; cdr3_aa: CASSLGTGNGYTF; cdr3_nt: TGCGCCAGCAGCTTAGGGACAGGCAATGGCTACACCTTC
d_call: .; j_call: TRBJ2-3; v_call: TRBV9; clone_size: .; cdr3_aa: CASSVVLTDTQYF; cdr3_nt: TGTGCCAGCAGCGTAGTACTCACAGATACGCAGTATTTT
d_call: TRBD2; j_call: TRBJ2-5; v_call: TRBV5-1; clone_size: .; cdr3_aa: CASSSTGTSEETQYF; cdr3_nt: TGCGCCAGCAGCTCCACCGGGACTAGCGAAGAGACCCAGTACTTC
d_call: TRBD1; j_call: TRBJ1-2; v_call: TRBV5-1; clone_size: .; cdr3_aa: CASRETGANYGYTF; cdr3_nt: TGCGCCAGCAGGGAGACAGGGGCTAACTATGGCTACACCTTC
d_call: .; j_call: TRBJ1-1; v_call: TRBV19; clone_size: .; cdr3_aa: CASSIGAGRTEAFF; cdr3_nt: TGTGCCAGTAGTATTGGAGCAGGGAGGACTGAAGCTTTCTTT
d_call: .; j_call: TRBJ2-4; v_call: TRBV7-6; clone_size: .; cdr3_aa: CASSLAGRIAKNIQYF; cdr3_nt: TGTGCCAGCAGCTTAGCGGGGCGTATAGCCAAAAACATTCAGTACTTC
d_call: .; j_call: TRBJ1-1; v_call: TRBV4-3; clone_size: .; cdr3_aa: CASSQGHSNSMNTEAFF; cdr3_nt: TGCGCCAGCAGCCAAGGGCACAGCAATTCCATGAACACTGAAGCTTTCTTT
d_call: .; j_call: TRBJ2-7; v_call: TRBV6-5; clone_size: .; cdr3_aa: CASSYYRAYEQYF; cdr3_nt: TGTGCCAGCAGTTACTACAGGGCTTACGAGCAGTACTTC
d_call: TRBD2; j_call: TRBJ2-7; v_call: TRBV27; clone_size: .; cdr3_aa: CASTGGLAGFNEQYF; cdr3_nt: TGTGCCAGCACCGGGGGACTAGCGGGATTCAACGAGCAGTACTTC
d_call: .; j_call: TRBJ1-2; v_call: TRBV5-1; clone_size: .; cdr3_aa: CASSLAGTSFYGYTF; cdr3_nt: TGCGCCAGCAGCTTGGCAGGCACGAGCTTCTATGGCTACACCTTC
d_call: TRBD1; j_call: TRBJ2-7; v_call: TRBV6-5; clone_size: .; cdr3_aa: CASIRTGTNEQYF; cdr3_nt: TGCGCCAGCATCCGGACAGGGACCAACGAGCAGTACTTC
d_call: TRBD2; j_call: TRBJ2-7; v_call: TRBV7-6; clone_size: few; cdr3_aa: CASSSSGSSRYEQYF; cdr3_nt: TGTGCCAGCAGCTCCAGCGGGAGTTCTCGATACGAGCAGTACTTC
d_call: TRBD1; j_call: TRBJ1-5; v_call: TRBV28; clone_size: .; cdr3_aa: CASRRQGTQPQHF; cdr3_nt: TGTGCCAGCAGGCGACAGGGAACTCAGCCCCAGCATTTT
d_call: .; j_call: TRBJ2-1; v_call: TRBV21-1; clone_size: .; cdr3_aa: CASSKGGETGLIEQFF; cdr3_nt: TGTGCCAGCAGCAAAGGAGGTGAGACAGGACTTATTGAGCAGTTCTTC
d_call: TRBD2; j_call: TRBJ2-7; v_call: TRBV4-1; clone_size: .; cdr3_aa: CASSRLTSGETYEQYF; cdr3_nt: TGCGCCAGCAGCCGGTTGACTAGCGGGGAAACCTACGAGCAGTACTTC
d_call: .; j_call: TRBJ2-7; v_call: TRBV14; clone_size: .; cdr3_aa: CASSPHSTGGWGEQYF; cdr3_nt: TGTGCCAGCAGCCCTCATAGCACGGGGGGCTGGGGAGAGCAGTACTTC
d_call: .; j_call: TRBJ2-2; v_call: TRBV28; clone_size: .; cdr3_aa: CASRSGGTGELFF; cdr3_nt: TGTGCCAGCAGGTCAGGGGGGACCGGGGAGCTGTTTTTT
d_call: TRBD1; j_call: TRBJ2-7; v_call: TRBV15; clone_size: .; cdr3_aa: CATSPGTGWYEQYF; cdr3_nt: TGTGCCACCAGCCCCGGGACAGGGTGGTACGAGCAGTACTTC
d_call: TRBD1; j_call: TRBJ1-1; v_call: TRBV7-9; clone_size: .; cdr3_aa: CASSSPGGGTEAFF; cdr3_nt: TGTGCCAGCAGCTCCCCAGGGGGCGGCACTGAAGCTTTCTTT
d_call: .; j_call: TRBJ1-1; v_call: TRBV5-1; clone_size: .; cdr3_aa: CASSLWLNTEAFF; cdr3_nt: TGCGCCAGCAGCTTGTGGCTGAACACTGAAGCTTTCTTT
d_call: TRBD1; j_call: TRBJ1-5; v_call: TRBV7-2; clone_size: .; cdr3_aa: CASSLEGGTSNQPQHF; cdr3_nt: TGTGCCAGCAGCTTAGAAGGGGGCACTAGCAATCAGCCCCAGCATTTT
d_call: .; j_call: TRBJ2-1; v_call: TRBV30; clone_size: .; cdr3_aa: CAWSGERGGRDEQFF; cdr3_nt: TGTGCCTGGAGTGGGGAGCGAGGGGGAAGGGATGAGCAGTTCTTC
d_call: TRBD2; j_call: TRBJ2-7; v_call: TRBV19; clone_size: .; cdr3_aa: CASKEREGSYEQYF; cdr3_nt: TGTGCCAGTAAGGAGCGGGAGGGCTCCTACGAGCAGTACTTC
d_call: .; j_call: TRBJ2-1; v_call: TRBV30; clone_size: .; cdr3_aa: CAWTTKNEQFF; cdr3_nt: TGTGCCTGGACCACTAAAAATGAGCAGTTCTTC
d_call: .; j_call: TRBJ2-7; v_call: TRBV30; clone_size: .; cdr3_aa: CAWGSTRYHEQYF; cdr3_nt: TGTGCCTGGGGTTCGACTCGTTACCACGAGCAGTACTTC
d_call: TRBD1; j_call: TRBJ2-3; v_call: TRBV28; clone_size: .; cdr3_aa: CASKTPGQETDTQYF; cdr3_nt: TGTGCCAGCAAGACCCCGGGACAGGAAACAGATACGCAGTATTTT
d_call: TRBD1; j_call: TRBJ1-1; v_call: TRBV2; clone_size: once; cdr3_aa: CASGDRGPGTEAFF; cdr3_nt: TGTGCCAGCGGCGACAGGGGGCCGGGCACTGAAGCTTTCTTT
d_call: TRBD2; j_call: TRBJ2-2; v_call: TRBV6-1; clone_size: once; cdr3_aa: CASKPTSGNTGELFF; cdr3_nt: TGTGCCAGCAAGCCGACTAGCGGGAACACCGGGGAGCTGTTTTTT
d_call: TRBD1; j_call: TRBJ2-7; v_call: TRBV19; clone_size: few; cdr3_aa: CASSSRTGNSYEQYF; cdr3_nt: TGTGCCAGTAGTTCTCGGACAGGCAATTCCTACGAGCAGTACTTC
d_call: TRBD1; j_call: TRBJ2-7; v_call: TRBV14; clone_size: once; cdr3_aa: CASSQFRDSTYEQYF; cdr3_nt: TGTGCCAGCAGCCAGTTCCGGGACAGCACCTACGAGCAGTACTTC
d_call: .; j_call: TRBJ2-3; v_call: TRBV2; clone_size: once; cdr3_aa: CASSKFERIYTDTQYF; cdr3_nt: TGTGCCAGCAGTAAATTCGAGCGAATTTACACAGATACGCAGTATTTT
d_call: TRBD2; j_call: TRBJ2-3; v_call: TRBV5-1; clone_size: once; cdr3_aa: CASSPLAGVPDTQYF; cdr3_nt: TGCGCCAGCAGCCCACTAGCGGGAGTACCAGATACGCAGTATTTT
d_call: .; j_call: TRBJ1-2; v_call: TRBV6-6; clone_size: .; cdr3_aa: CACVAGQFNYGYTF; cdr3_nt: TGTGCCTGTGTCGCAGGTCAATTTAACTATGGCTACACCTTC
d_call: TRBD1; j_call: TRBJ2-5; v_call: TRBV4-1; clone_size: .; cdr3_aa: CASSRLRGRDRKETQYF; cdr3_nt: TGCGCCAGCAGCCGACTCCGGGGCCGGGACAGAAAAGAGACCCAGTACTTC
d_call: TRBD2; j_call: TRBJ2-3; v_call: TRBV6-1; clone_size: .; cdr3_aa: CASSGFSGGTDTQYF; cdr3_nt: TGTGCCAGCAGTGGATTTAGCGGGGGCACAGATACGCAGTATTTT
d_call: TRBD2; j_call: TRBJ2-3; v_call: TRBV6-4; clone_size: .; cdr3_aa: CASSDGTSGHTDTQYF; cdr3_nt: TGTGCCAGCAGTGACGGGACTAGCGGGCACACAGATACGCAGTATTTT
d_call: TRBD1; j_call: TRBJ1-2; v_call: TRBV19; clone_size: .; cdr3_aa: CASRNDRVHYGYTF; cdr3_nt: TGTGCCAGTAGAAACGACAGGGTTCACTATGGCTACACCTTC
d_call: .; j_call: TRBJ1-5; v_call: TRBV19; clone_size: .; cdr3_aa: CASSIGRLRNSNQPQHF; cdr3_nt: TGTGCCAGTAGTATAGGGAGGCTCAGGAATAGCAATCAGCCCCAGCATTTT
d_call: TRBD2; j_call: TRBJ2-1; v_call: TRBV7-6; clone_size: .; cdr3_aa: CASSSLAGGSGNEQFF; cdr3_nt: TGTGCCAGCAGCTCGTTAGCGGGAGGGTCCGGGAATGAGCAGTTCTTC
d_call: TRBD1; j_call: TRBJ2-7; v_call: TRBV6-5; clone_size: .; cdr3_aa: CASRLGTGTLREQYF; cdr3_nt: TGTGCCAGCAGGCTCGGGACAGGGACGTTACGCGAGCAGTACTTC
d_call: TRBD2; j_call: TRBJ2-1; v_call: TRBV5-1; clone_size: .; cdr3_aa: CASKLAGPSSDEQFF; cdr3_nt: TGCGCCAGCAAATTAGCGGGGCCCTCGAGCGATGAGCAGTTCTTC
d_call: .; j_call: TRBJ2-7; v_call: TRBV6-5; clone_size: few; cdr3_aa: CASSYQQVSYEQYF; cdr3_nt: TGTGCCAGCAGTTACCAACAGGTCTCCTACGAGCAGTACTTC
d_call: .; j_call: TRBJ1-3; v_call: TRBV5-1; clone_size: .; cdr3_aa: CASSAGQNFLSGNTIYF; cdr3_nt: TGCGCCAGCAGCGCTGGACAGAATTTCCTCTCTGGAAACACCATATATTTT
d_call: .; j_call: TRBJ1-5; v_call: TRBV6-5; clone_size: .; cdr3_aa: CASSYSPGQPQHF; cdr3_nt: TGTGCCAGCAGTTACTCCCCCGGTCAGCCCCAGCATTTT